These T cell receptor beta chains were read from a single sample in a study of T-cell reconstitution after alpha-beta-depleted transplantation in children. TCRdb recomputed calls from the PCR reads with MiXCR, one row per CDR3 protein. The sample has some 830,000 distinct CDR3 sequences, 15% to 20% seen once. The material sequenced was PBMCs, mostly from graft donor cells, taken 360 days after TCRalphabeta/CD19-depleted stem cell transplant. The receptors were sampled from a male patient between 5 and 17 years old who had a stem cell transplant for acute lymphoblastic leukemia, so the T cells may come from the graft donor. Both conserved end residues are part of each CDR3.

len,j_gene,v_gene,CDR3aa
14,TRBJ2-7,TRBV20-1,CSAPLAGGSYEQYF
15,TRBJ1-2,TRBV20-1,CSARDKERFFYGYTF
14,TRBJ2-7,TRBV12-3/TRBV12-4,CASSWGTEAYEQYF
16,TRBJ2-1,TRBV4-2,CASSQDRGSSYNEQFF
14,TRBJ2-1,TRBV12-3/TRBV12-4,CASNLQGRGDEQFF
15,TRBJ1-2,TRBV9,CASSASGTALYGYTF
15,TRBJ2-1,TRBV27,CASSGLGAGLNEQFF
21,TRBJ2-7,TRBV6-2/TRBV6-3,CASSYSPGTSGRAKPLYEQYF
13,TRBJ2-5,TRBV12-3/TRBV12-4,CASRGQGRETQYF
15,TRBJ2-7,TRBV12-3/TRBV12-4,CASSLGGGQGAEQYF
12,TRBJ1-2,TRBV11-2,CASSRPGYGYTF
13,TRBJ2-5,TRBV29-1,CSALAQGQETQYF
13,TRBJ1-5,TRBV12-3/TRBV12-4,CASSFSPPQPQHF
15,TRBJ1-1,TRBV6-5,CASSSPSRGDTEAFF
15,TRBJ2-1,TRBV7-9,CASSSTSGFGNEQFF
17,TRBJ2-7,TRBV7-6,CASSLDSRGTGFYEQYF
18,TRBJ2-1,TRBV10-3,CAISDGLAGPRKGGEQFF
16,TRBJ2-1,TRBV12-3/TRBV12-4,CASSLAVSLPNNEQFF
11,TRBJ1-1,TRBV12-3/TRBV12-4,CASSTGGEAFF
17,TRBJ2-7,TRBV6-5,CASSYIYGTGSRYEQYF
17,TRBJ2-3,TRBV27,CASSSPGLAGTADTQYF
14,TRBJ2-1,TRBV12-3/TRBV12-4,CASSLGGRVYEQFF
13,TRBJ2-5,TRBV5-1,CASRRFLQETQYF
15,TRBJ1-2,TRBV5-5,CASSFGQEGNYGYTF
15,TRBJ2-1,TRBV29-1,CSVGLAGGLYNEQFF
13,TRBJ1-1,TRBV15,CATSRQHRVEAFF
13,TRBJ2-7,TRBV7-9,CAPLRTTTYEQYF
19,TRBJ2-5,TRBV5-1,CASTTLIAGANPTQETQYF
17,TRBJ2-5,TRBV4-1,CASSQTRGATVKETQYF
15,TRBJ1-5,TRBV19,CASSIKDGINQPQHF
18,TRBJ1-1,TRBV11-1,CASSLASLRDRGPKEAFF
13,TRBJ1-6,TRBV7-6,CASSPSLRSPLHF
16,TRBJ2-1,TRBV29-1,CSVEGRPRTGANEQFF
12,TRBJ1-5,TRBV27,CASSLIGQPQHF
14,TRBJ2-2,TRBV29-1,CSVVVGKYTGELFF
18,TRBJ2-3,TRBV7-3,CASSRAFGEGEDTDTQYF
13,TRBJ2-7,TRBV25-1,CASKGTGSYEQYF
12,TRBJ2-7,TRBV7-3,CASSLHRGEQYF
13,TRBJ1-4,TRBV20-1,CSARTGGDEKLFF
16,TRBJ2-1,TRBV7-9,CASSPRVAGADNEQFF
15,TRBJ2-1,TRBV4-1,CASSHPGLAGGEQFF
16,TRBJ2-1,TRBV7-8,CASSTTGLVSYNEQFF
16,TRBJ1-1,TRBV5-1,CASSPRDRGFFTEAFF